This T cell receptor beta chain was documented in a study of response to subunit inactivated influenza vaccine. Whole-study findings and limits: With each seasonal influenza vaccination, the authors suggested, few new T cells are recruited.

TCRdb itself ran the RT-PCR reads through MiXCR, one entry per CDR3 protein. Of 800,000 or so distinct CDR3 sequences listed, around 20% are singletons. In its sample, this clonotype was seen a few times. The antigen is unknown. This clonotype originated in a man in his fifties or sixties who received an inactivated influenza vaccine. This sample comprised PBMCs from blood, obtained 4 to 6 days after vaccination.

CDR3 amino acids: CASSSLGAGTYNEQFF. Here the CDR3 DNA reads TGTGCCAGCAGCTCCCTTGGAGCGGGGACGTACAATGAGCAGTTCTTC. The chain joins TRBV7-2 to TRBJ2-1, with 7 positions matching TRBD2. The CDR3 has 16 residues. V shed 4 bases, J shed 4 bases, and the junction held 10 bases outside the gene matches. In germline, CDR1 is SGHTA, CDR2 FQGNSA.